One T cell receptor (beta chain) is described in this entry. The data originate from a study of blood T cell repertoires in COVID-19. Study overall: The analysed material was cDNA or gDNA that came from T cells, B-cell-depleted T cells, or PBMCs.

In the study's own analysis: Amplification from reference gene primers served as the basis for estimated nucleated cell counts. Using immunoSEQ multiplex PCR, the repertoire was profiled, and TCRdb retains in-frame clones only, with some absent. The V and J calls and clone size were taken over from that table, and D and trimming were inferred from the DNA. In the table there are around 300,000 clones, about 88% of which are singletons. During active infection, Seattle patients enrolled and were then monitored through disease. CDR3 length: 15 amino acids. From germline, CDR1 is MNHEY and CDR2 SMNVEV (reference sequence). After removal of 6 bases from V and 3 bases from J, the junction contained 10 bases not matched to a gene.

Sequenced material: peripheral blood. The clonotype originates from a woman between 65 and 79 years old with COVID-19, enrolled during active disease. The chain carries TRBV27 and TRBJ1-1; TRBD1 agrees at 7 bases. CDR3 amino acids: CASSPTGYEDTEAFF. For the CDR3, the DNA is TGTGCCAGCAGCCCGACAGGGTACGAGGACACTGAAGCTTTCTTT.